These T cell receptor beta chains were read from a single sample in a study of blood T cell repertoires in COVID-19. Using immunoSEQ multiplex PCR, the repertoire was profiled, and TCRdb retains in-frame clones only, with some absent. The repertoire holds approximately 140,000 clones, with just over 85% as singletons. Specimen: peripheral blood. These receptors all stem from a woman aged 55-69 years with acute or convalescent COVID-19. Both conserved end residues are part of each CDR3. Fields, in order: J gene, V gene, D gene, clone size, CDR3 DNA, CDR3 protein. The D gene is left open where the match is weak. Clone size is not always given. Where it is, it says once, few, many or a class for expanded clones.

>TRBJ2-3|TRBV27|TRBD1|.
TGTGCCAGCAGTTCCGAACCACCTGACAGGGCTCGGGCAGATACGCAGTATTTT
CASSSEPPDRARADTQYF
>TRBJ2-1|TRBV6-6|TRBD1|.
TGTGCCAGCAGTTTACAGGGGAACAATGAGCAGTTCTTC
CASSLQGNNEQFF
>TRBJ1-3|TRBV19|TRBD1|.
TGTGCCACCTCAACCCCCGGGACAGGGCTAAACACCATATATTTT
CATSTPGTGLNTIYF
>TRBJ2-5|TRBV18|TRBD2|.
TGTGCCAGCTCACCCGGGACTAGCCTGCGAGAGACCCAGTACTTC
CASSPGTSLRETQYF
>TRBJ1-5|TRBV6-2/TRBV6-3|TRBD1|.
TGTGCCAGCAGTTATTACGACAGGGGCTATCAGCCCCAGCATTTT
CASSYYDRGYQPQHF
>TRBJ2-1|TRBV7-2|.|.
TGTGCCAGCAGCTTCAGCCACAGGGAATTAGGGCAGTTCTTC
CASSFSHRELGQFF
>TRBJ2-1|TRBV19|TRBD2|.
TGTGCCAGTAGTATAATAACCAGCGGGGGGCCCAATGAGCAGTTCTTC
CASSIITSGGPNEQFF
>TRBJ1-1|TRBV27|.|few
TGTGCCAGCATGACGGGGTTTACTGAAGCTTTCTTT
CASMTGFTEAFF
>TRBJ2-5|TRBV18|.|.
TGTGCCAGCTCAATCACAGGGCGAGAGACCCAGTACTTC
CASSITGRETQYF
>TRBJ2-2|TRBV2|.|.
TGTGCCAGCTCGGGATACACCGGGGAGCTGTTTTTT
CASSGYTGELFF
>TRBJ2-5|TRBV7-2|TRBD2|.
TGTGCCAGCAGCTTAGCGCATACTAGCGGGGGGCAAGAGACCCAGTACTTC
CASSLAHTSGGQETQYF
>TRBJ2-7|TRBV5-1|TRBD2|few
TGCGCCAGCAGCCCCGGTAGCGGGGCCTACGAGCAGTACTTC
CASSPGSGAYEQYF
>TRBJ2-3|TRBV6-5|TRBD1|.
TGTGCCAGCAGTTATTTCGGGACAGGGGGCTCAGATACGCAGTATTTT
CASSYFGTGGSDTQYF
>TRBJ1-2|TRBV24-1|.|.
TGTGCCACCAGTGATTCGGGAGAAGCTAACTATGGCTACACCTTC
CATSDSGEANYGYTF
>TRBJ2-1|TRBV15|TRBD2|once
TGTGCCACCAGCAGAGAGGGAGGGGCGGCCTCCTACAATGAGCAGTTCTTC
CATSREGGAASYNEQFF
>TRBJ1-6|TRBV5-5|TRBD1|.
TGTGCCAGCAGCCAAGGACAGGGAAATTCACCCCTCCACTTT
CASSQGQGNSPLHF
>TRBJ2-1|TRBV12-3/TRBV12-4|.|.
TGTGCCAGCAACAGCTTAGGCAGTGCCGAGCAGTTCTTC
CASNSLGSAEQFF
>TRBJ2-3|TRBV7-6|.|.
TGTGCCAGCAGCTTAGGCAGGGGCCAAGGGACAGATACGCAGTATTTT
CASSLGRGQGTDTQYF
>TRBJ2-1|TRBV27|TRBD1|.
TGTGCCAGCAGCTCCGGGACAGGGGGCCTCAATGAGCAGTTCTTC
CASSSGTGGLNEQFF
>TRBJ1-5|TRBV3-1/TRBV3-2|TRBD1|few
TGTGCCAGCAGCCGACAGGGGAGTCAGCCCCAGCATTTT
CASSRQGSQPQHF
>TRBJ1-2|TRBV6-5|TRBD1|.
TGTGCCAGCAGTCGGACCGGGACAGGGTATGGCTACACCTTC
CASSRTGTGYGYTF
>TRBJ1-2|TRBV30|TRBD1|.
TGTGCCCAACCCCGGACAGGTTACTATGGCTACACCTTC
CAQPRTGYYGYTF
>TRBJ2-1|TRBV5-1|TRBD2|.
TGCGCCAGCAGCTTGGTCCCTAGCGGGGGGAGCTCCTACAATGAGCAGTTCTTC
CASSLVPSGGSSYNEQFF
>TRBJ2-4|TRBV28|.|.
TGTGCCAGCAGTTTAGGAGGAACAGGGCGGTACTTC
CASSLGGTGRYF
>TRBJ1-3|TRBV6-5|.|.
TGTGCCAGCAGCCACAGGGCTTCTGCTGGAAACACCATATATTTT
CASSHRASAGNTIYF
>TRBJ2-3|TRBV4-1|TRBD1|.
TGCGCCAGCAGCGACTCCTTGGGGACAGGGACGAATACGCAGTATTTT
CASSDSLGTGTNTQYF
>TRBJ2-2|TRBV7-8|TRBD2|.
TGTGCCAGCAGCTTACGTCTCGGGGGGGCAACAGGGCCCGGGGAGCTGTTTTTT
CASSLRLGGATGPGELFF
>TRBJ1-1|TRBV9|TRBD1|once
TGTGCCAGCAGCAAGGGGGCAGGGAACACTGAAGCTTTCTTT
CASSKGAGNTEAFF
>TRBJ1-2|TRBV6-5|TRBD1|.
TGTGCCAGCAGTTACGGGACAGGGGTTGATGGCTACACCTTC
CASSYGTGVDGYTF
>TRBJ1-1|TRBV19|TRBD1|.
TGTGCCTTAAAAGGGACAGGGAGGACTGAAGCTTTCTTT
CALKGTGRTEAFF
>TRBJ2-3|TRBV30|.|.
TGTGCCTGGAAACTTTTTCACAGGGCCCCTCATAGCACAGATACGCAGTATTTT
CAWKLFHRAPHSTDTQYF
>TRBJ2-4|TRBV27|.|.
TGTGCCAGCGCCCTAGCGAACATTCAGTACTTC
CASALANIQYF
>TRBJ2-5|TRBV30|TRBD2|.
TGTGCCTGGAGTGCAGGGAGGGAAGAGACCCAGTACTTC
CAWSAGREETQYF
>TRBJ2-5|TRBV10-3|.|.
TGTGCCATCAGTGTCGGGGCGGGGATGCAGGAGACCCAGTACTTC
CAISVGAGMQETQYF
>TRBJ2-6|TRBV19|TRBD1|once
TGTGCCAGTAGTGCATACAGGGGATCTGGGGCCAACGTCCTGACTTTC
CASSAYRGSGANVLTF
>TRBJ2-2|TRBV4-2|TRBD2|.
TGTGCCAGCAGCCAAGAGACGGGAGGTTTTAACACCGGGGAGCTGTTTTTT
CASSQETGGFNTGELFF
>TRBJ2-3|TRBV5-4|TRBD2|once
TGTGCCAGCAGCCGACAACTAGCGGGGGGTTTGGATACGCAGTATTTT
CASSRQLAGGLDTQYF
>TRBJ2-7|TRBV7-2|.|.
TGTGCCAGCAGCTTAGCGTCCTCCCCTACCTACGAGCAGTACTTC
CASSLASSPTYEQYF
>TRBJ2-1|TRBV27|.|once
TGTGCCAGCAGTTTATTACCGGGGGGCCACTTTTTCAATGAGCAGTTCTTC
CASSLLPGGHFFNEQFF
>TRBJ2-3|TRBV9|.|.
TGTGCCAGCAGCGTAGGGGCTAGCCAGCCCACAGATACGCAGTATTTT
CASSVGASQPTDTQYF
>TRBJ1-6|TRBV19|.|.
TGTGCCAGTAGTAAACAGGAACCTAATTCACCCCTCCACTTT
CASSKQEPNSPLHF
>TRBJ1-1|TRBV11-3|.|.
TGTGCCAGCAGCACCCGAGGGCCGAGAAACACTGAAGCTTTCTTT
CASSTRGPRNTEAFF
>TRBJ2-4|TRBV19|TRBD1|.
TGTGCCAGTAGTATATCCGGGACAGTGGACATTCAGTACTTC
CASSISGTVDIQYF
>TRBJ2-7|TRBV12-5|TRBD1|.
TGTGCTAGTGGTTTGGGACAGGGGGAGGACGAGCAGTACTTC
CASGLGQGEDEQYF
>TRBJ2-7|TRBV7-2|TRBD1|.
TGTGCCAGCAGCTTACGGGACAGGCCTTACGGGCAGTACTTC
CASSLRDRPYGQYF
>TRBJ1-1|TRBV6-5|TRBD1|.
TGTGCCAGCTACAACAGGGGAGCGAACACTGAAGCTTTCTTT
CASYNRGANTEAFF
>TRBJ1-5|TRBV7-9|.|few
TGTGCCAGCAGCTTATTGGGGGCAGATCAGCCCCAGCATTTT
CASSLLGADQPQHF
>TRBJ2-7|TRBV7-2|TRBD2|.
TGTGCCAGCAGCTCCCCCGGGACTAGCTCCTACGAGCAGTACTTC
CASSSPGTSSYEQYF
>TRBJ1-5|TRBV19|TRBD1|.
TGTGCCAGTAGTCTAGGGGGCGCGGGCAATCAGCCCCAGCATTTT
CASSLGGAGNQPQHF
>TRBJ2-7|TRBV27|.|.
TGTGCCAGCAGTGCGGGGACTCCCCTGGTGGACGAGCAGTACTTC
CASSAGTPLVDEQYF
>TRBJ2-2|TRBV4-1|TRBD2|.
TGCGCCAGCAGCGTAGCGGGGGCTAACACCGGGGAGCTGTTTTTT
CASSVAGANTGELFF
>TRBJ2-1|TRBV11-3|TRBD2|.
TGTGCCAGCAGCCCGCCTGCGGGGGGTTGGAATGAGCAGTTCTTC
CASSPPAGGWNEQFF
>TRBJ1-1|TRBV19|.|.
TGTGCCAGTAGTATCGGGCAGGGGATGAACACTGAAGCTTTCTTT
CASSIGQGMNTEAFF